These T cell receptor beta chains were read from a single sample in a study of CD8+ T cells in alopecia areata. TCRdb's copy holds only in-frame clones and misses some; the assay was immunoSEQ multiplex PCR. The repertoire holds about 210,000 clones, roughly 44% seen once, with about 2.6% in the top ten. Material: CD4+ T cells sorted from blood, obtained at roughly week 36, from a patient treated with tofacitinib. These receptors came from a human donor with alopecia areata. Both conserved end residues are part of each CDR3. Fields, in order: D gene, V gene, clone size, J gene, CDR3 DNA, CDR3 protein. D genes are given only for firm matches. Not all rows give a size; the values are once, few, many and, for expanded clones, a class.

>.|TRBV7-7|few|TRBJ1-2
TGTGCCAGCAGCTTGACGACAGGCGGCTACACCTTC
CASSLTTGGYTF
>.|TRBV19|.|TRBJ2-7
TGTGCCAGTAGTCTGAAAAGGGATCACGAGCAGTACTTC
CASSLKRDHEQYF
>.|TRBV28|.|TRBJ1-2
TGTGCCAGCAGTTTTGGCAGGTCTAACTATGGCTACACCTTC
CASSFGRSNYGYTF
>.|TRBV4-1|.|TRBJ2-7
TGCGCCAGCAGCCAAGATTTCGCGGGACCATACGAGCAGTACTTC
CASSQDFAGPYEQYF
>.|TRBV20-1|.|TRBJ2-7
TGCAGTGCTAGTAAGGCCTACGAGCAGTACTTC
CSASKAYEQYF
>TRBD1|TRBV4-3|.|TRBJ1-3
TGCGCCAGCAGCCCTAGCCTCAACGGACAGGCGGCCACCATATATTTT
CASSPSLNGQAATIYF
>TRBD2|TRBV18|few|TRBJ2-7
TGTGCCAGCTCACCACCGGGACTAGCGGGATGGTACGAGCAGTACTTC
CASSPPGLAGWYEQYF
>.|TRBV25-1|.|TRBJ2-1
TGTGCCAGCAGTGGAGCCCTTCCCTATGGGGGTGAGCAGTTCTTC
CASSGALPYGGEQFF
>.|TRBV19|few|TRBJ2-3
TGTGCCAGTAGTATGGTTCTCCGGGGAGCTTCCACAGATACGCAGTATTTT
CASSMVLRGASTDTQYF
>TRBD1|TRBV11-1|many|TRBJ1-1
TGTGCCAGCAGCACCGAGGGGGCGGTGAACACTGAAGCTTTCTTT
CASSTEGAVNTEAFF
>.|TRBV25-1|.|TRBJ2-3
TGTGCCAGCAGGGAGAATGGGGCAATTGCGCAGTATTTT
CASRENGAIAQYF
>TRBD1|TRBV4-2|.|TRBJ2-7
TGTGCCAGCAGCCCGGGACAGGGCAGTTACGAGCAGTACTTC
CASSPGQGSYEQYF
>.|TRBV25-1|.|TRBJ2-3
TGTGCCAGCAGTGAGGTCATCACAGATACGCAGTATTTT
CASSEVITDTQYF
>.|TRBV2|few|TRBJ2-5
TGTGCCAGCAGCCAAGAGACCCAGTACTTC
CASSQETQYF